Listed here are 19 T cell receptor beta chains from one sample, sequenced in a study of cytomegalovirus exposure and HLA in healthy donors. Primers: 60 Vbeta forward and 13 Jbeta reverse. Profiled with immunoSEQ multiplex PCR; TCRdb holds only in-frame clones, not every one. The sample lists 150,000 to 200,000 clones; about four fifths were seen once. The sequencing input was PBMCs. The receptors were sampled from a woman under 30 in good health and CMV-seropositive.

Only one count was recorded for this clone. The J gene is TRBJ2-2, the V gene TRBV13; D perhaps matches TRBD2 (5 bases). CDR3 length: 15 amino acids. V lost 5 bases, J lost 1 base, and 11 bases lay in between. In germline, CDR1 is PRHDT, CDR2 FYEKMQ (reference sequence). CDR3 DNA sequence: TGTGCCAGCAGCCCCACGGACTGGAACACCGGGGAGCTGTTTTTT. Residues: CASSPTDWNTGELFF.

V gene TRBV7-8 combines with J gene TRBJ1-1, with a tentative D call TRBD1 (6 bases). The germline gives CDR1 SGHVS, CDR2 FQNEAQ. Trimming removed 9 bases at V and 0 bases at J, with 23 bases between. This CDR3 is built from 17 residues. Written as DNA, the CDR3 is TGTGCCAGTAGCCCGAGGACAGACCGCCTCATGAACACTGAAGCTTTCTTT. This encodes CASSPRTDRLMNTEAFF.

The gene calls are TRBV18 and TRBJ2-5; perhaps TRBD2 as D (6 bases). Germline V gives CDR1 KGHSH, CDR2 LQKENI. The CDR3 loop spans 14 amino acids. Trimming stripped 4 bases from V and 4 bases from J, with 13 bases between. The CDR3 coding sequence is TGTGCCAGCTCACAGGACGGGGGAGGAGAGACCCAGTACTTC. Its translation is CASSQDGGGETQYF. Drawing the rest from reference TRBV18 and TRBJ2-5, the complete variable domain is NAGVMQNPRHLVRRRGQEARLRCSPMKGHSHVYWYRQLPEEGLKFMVYLQKENIIDESGMPKERFSAEFPKEGPSILRIQQVVRGDSAAYFCASSQDGGGETQYFGPGTRLLVL.

This clone has just a few counts. J is TRBJ1-2 and V is TRBV30, with TRBD1 identical over 10 bases. CDR3 length: 13 amino acids. Trimming removed 2 bases from V and 6 bases from J; junction bases left unmatched: 3. Germline loops: CDR1 GTSNPN, CDR2 SVGIG (reference sequence). The CDR3 coding sequence is TGTGCCTGGAGTTACGGACAGGGGGATGGCTACACCTTC. It is translated as CAWSYGQGDGYTF.

The gene calls are TRBV6-1 and TRBJ1-1, with a possible D match to TRBD1 (5 bases). The CDR3 runs to 13 residues. The germline CDR1 and CDR2 sequences are MNHNS and SASEGT. The V gene lost 5 bases and the J gene lost 2 bases, with 9 bases spanning the gap. The CDR3 nucleotides are TGTGCCAGCAGTCTGCAGGGTAACACTGAAGCTTTCTTT. This gives the protein CASSLQGNTEAFF.

J is TRBJ2-7 and V is TRBV18, with 7 nucleotides matching TRBD1. The CDR3 consists of 14 residues. CDR1 KGHSH and CDR2 LQKENI come from the germline V gene. The V segment lost 4 bases and the J segment 4 bases; nucleotides outside the gene matches: 7. The CDR3 loop is CASSQGQSNYEQYF. The DNA of the CDR3 is TGTGCCAGCTCACAGGGACAGAGTAATTACGAGCAGTACTTC.

In nucleotides, the CDR3 is TGTGCCAGCAGTATGAGGGCGAACACCGGGGAGCTGTTTTTT. This gives the protein CASSMRANTGELFF. The J gene is TRBJ2-2, the V gene TRBV27; perhaps TRBD2 as D (5 bases). This CDR3 is 14 amino acids long. The ends were cut back, 5 bases at V and 0 bases at J, with 7 bases in the middle. Germline CDR1 is MNHEY and CDR2 is SMNVEV (reference sequence).

A single count supports this clone. The chain carries TRBV18 and TRBJ1-1; D not resolved. V was shortened by 4 bases and J by 1 base, with 10 bases between the two germline ends. Germline V gene data show CDR1 as KGHSH and CDR2 as LQKENI. The CDR3 spans 14 residues. CDR3 protein: CASSHHSGNTEAFF. CDR3 coding DNA: TGTGCCAGCTCACACCACTCAGGGAACACTGAAGCTTTCTTT.

The rearrangement uses TRBV5-6 and TRBJ2-3; 9 nucleotides match TRBD2. The CDR3 has 14 amino acids. Germline lookup yields CDR1 SGHDT and CDR2 YYEEEE. Trimming removed 4 bases from V and 4 bases from J; junction bases left unmatched: 4. The CDR3 region has the DNA TGTGCCAGCAGCCCCGGGACTAGCTCAGATACGCAGTATTTT. Its protein product is CASSPGTSSDTQYF. Supplemented by reference TRBV5-6 and TRBJ2-3, the full variable domain reads DAGVTQSPTHLIKTRGQQVTLRCSPKSGHDTVSWYQQALGQGPQFIFQYYEEEERQRGNFPDRFSGHQFPNYSSELNVNALLLGDSALYLCASSPGTSSDTQYFGPGTRLTVL.

The V and J genes are TRBV7-8 and TRBJ1-4, with no clear D. Trimming cost V 0 bases and J 7 bases, with 15 bases left between them. The germline V gene has CDR1 SGHVS and CDR2 FQNEAQ. The CDR3 contains 16 residues. CDR3 coding DNA: TGTGCCAGCAGCTTAGCGCGGGTCCCCTTGGGTGAAAAACTGTTTTTT. Translation: CASSLARVPLGEKLFF.

This sequence joins TRBV7-6 and TRBJ2-5; TRBD2 matches at 11 bases. CDR1 and CDR2 from the germline V gene are SGHVS and FNYEAQ. CDR3 length: 15 residues. Trimming took 1 base from V and 5 from J; bases not matched to a gene: 3. This CDR3 is CASSLDSGGAETQYF. The CDR3 DNA sequence: TGTGCCAGCAGCTTAGATAGCGGGGGGGCCGAGACCCAGTACTTC. The whole variable domain, remainder taken from reference TRBV7-6 and TRBJ2-5, is GAGVSQSPRYKVTKRGQDVALRCDPISGHVSLYWYRQALGQGPEFLTYFNYEAQQDKSGLPNDRFSAERPEGSISTLTIQRTEQRDSAMYRCASSLDSGGAETQYFGPGTRLLVL.

The chain employs TRBV19 and TRBJ2-1; 8 bases agree with TRBD2. The V and J ends lost 6 bases and 1 base, in that order; junction bases with no gene match: 8. The CDR3 has 16 residues. From germline, CDR1 is LNHDA and CDR2 SQIVND (reference sequence). This CDR3 reads CASRTQAGVSYNEQFF. In DNA, the CDR3 is TGTGCCAGTAGGACCCAAGCGGGGGTTTCCTACAATGAGCAGTTCTTC.

The gene calls are TRBV4-2 and TRBJ2-7, with 7 bases fitting TRBD1. After removal of 0 bases from V and 2 bases from J, the junction contained 4 bases not matched to a gene. Germline V gives CDR1 LGHNA, CDR2 YNFKEQ. The CDR3 extends over 15 amino acids. CDR3 bases: TGTGCCAGCAGCCAAGAGGGTCAGGGGGCCTACGAGCAGTACTTC. Translating it yields CASSQEGQGAYEQYF.

V and J are TRBV2 and TRBJ1-3; D is possibly TRBD1 (5 bases). From germline, CDR1 is SNHLY and CDR2 FYNNEI. The CDR3 totals 14 residues. V dropped 7 bases and J dropped 1 base, with 11 bases sitting between them. CDR3 loop: CASNQGGSGNTIYF. The CDR3 coding sequence is TGTGCCAGCAACCAGGGAGGATCTGGAAACACCATATATTTT.

The rearrangement joins TRBV5-1 to TRBJ2-7, with D maybe TRBD1 (5 bases). CDR1 is SGHRS, CDR2 YFSETQ, per germline. The length of the CDR3 is 12 residues. Trimming removed 4 bases from V and 0 bases from J, with 5 bases in between. The DNA for the CDR3 is TGCGCCAGCAGCGGACACTCCTACGAGCAGTACTTC. Amino acid sequence: CASSGHSYEQYF. The full variable domain, its missing parts supplied by reference TRBV5-1 and TRBJ2-7, is KAGVTQTPRYLIKTRGQQVTLSCSPISGHRSVSWYQQTPGQGLQFLFEYFSETQRNKGNFPGRFSGRQFSNSRSEMNVSTLELGDSALYLCASSGHSYEQYFGPGTRLTVT.

This clone occurred a few times. The CDR3 protein is CASSFRGNTIYF. The CDR3 coding sequence is TGTGCCAGCAGCTTTAGAGGAAACACCATATATTTT. J is TRBJ1-3 and V is TRBV7-2; D not certain. Germline CDR1 reads SGHTA; CDR2 reads FQGNSA. Trimming removed 3 bases at V and 4 bases at J, with 4 bases between. This CDR3 has 12 amino acids. Full variable domain (missing parts from reference TRBV7-2 and TRBJ1-3): GAGVSQSPSNKVTEKGKDVELRCDPISGHTALYWYRQSLGQGLEFLIYFQGNSAPDKSGLPSDRFSAERTGGSVSTLTIQRTQQEDSAVYLCASSFRGNTIYFGEGSWLTVV.

The genes are TRBV5-1 and TRBJ2-7; tentatively, D is TRBD1 (5 bases). The V and J ends lost 0 bases and 5 bases respectively, with 15 bases between them. This CDR3 is built from 15 residues. From germline, CDR1 is SGHRS and CDR2 YFSETQ. CDR3 coding DNA: TGCGCCAGCAGCTTGGCCGGGCAGGGTTCCAACGAGCAGTACTTC. Translation gives CASSLAGQGSNEQYF.

This clone showed up just once. The chain links TRBV7-9 to TRBJ2-7, with D tentatively TRBD2 (6 bases). The CDR3 covers 13 residues. Germline V CDR1 and CDR2: SEHNR, FQNEAQ (reference sequence). V lost 6 bases to trimming and J lost 3 bases, with 12 bases between them. The DNA for the CDR3 is TGTGCCAGCAGTCGCGGGGCCTTCTACGAGCAGTACTTC. Protein product: CASSRGAFYEQYF.

The V call is TRBV30, the J call TRBJ1-2, with 9 nucleotides matching TRBD1. The V gene's germline CDR1 is GTSNPN and CDR2 SVGIG (reference sequence). The CDR3 length is 14 residues. After removal of 5 bases from V and 6 bases from J, the junction contained 10 bases not matched to a gene. As DNA, the CDR3 is TGTGCCTGGGGAGGACAGGGGAGGCGGGATGGCTACACCTTC. Its translation: CAWGGQGRRDGYTF.